The 7 T cell receptor beta chains in this list originate from one sample, sequenced in a study of PD-1 blockade in classical Hodgkin lymphoma. Measured with immunoSEQ multiplex PCR; TCRdb has only the in-frame clones, and not every one. Found here are roughly 36,000 clones, over 65% of them singletons; the top ten hold around 9.8%. Documented time point: cycle 4 day 1 (C4D1), after six to seven weeks of nivolumab. All patients relapsed after autologous stem cell transplantation, and brentuximab vedotin exposure varied. Sample: peripheral blood mononuclear cells (PBMCs), taken before the fourth cycle of nivolumab. These receptors all stem from a human donor with classical Hodgkin lymphoma.

This clone was seen only a few times. The genes are TRBV7-3 and TRBJ1-2; D is possibly TRBD1 (5 bases). Deletions cut 5 bases from V and 1 base from J, with 11 bases between. CDR3 length equals 14 residues. CDR1 is SGHTA and CDR2 is FQGTGA in the germline V gene. The CDR3 reads CASSPGTDNYGYTF. For the CDR3, the DNA is TGTGCCAGCAGCCCGGGGACGGATAACTATGGCTACACCTTC.

The V and J genes are TRBV4-2 and TRBJ2-1; 13 nucleotides line up with TRBD2. This CDR3 has 16 residues. The J segment lost 4 bases and the V segment lost 2 bases, leaving 2 bases of the junction unmatched. Germline values: CDR1 LGHNA, CDR2 YNFKEQ. The CDR3 bases are TGTGCCAGCAGCCAACGACTAGCGGGGGGATACAATGAGCAGTTCTTC. It is translated as CASSQRLAGGYNEQFF.

This clone was recorded once. This sequence joins TRBV5-5 and TRBJ1-3; D ambiguous. The germline CDR1 and CDR2 sequences are SGHKS and YYEKEE (reference sequence). The CDR3 totals 15 residues. V was shortened by 0 bases and J by 2 bases, with 9 bases between the two germline ends. As DNA, the CDR3 is TGTGCCAGCAGCTTGGCCGGAAGGGCTGGAAACACCATATATTTT. Translating gives CASSLAGRAGNTIYF.

The rearrangement links TRBV5-4 to TRBJ1-3, with D uncertain. Trimming removed 4 bases from V and 4 bases from J, with 9 bases in between. Per the germline V gene, CDR1 is SGHNT and CDR2 is YYREEE (reference sequence). The CDR3 sequence is 13 residues long. The CDR3 here is CASSLVGGNTIYF. CDR3 bases: TGTGCCAGCAGCCTGGTGGGGGGAAACACCATATATTTT. Full variable domain (outside the CDR3, taken from reference TRBV5-4 and TRBJ1-3): ETGVTQSPTHLIKTRGQQVTLRCSSQSGHNTVSWYQQALGQGPQFIFQYYREEENGRGNFPPRFSGLQFPNYSSELNVNALELDDSALYLCASSLVGGNTIYFGEGSWLTVV.

The rearrangement joins TRBV4-3 to TRBJ2-6; D unclear. Germline CDR1 is LGHNA and CDR2 is YSLEER. Trimming cost V 0 bases and J 12 bases, with 9 bases left between them. The CDR3 runs 13 residues. The CDR3 reads CASSQDAPRVLTF. In DNA form, the CDR3 reads TGCGCCAGCAGCCAAGACGCGCCCCGCGTCCTGACTTTC.

The rearrangement joins TRBV19 to TRBJ1-5; TRBD1 matches 8 bases. V was pared by 3 bases and J by 5 bases, with 3 bases of the junction left unmatched. There are 14 residues in the CDR3. Germline CDR1 and CDR2: LNHDA and SQIVND (reference sequence). The CDR3 protein is CASSMDRDHQPQHF. CDR3 sequence (DNA): TGTGCCAGTAGTATGGACAGGGACCATCAGCCCCAGCATTTT.

V usage is TRBV7-3 and J usage is TRBJ1-5; D remains unclear. Germline V gives CDR1 SGHTA, CDR2 FQGTGA. V lost 1 base, J lost 1 base, and 11 bases lay in between. The CDR3 runs to 16 residues. CDR3 sequence: CASSLRGRKSNQPQHF. CDR3 nucleotides: TGTGCCAGCAGCTTAAGAGGGAGGAAGAGCAATCAGCCCCAGCATTTT. Full variable domain (outside the CDR3, taken from reference TRBV7-3 and TRBJ1-5): GAGVSQTPSNKVTEKGKYVELRCDPISGHTALYWYRQSLGQGPEFLIYFQGTGAADDSGLPNDRFFAVRPEGSVSTLKIQRTERGDSAVYLCASSLRGRKSNQPQHFGDGTRLSIL.